These 25 T cell receptor beta chains came from one sample sequenced in a study of glioma-infiltrating T cells after dendritic cell vaccination. The table came from immunoSEQ multiplex PCR; TCRdb's copy has only in-frame clones and leaves some out. The sample holds tens of thousands of clones, 65% to 90% seen once. The sample consisted of blood, taken before dendritic cell vaccination. The source is a human donor with glioblastoma.

The V call is TRBV25-1, the J call TRBJ2-1; D is ambiguous. The CDR3 loop spans 11 amino acids. Looked up from germline, CDR1 is MGHDK and CDR2 is SYGVNS. With 4 bases removed from V and 12 bases from J, the gap between germline ends came to 10 bases. The CDR3 DNA is TGTGCCAGCAGTGCCGGGTTGACGCAGTTCTTC. This codes for CASSAGLTQFF.

This rearrangement joins TRBV19 to TRBJ2-1, with D possibly being TRBD1 (5 bases). The CDR3 extends over 16 amino acids. Germline lookup yields CDR1 LNHDA and CDR2 SQIVND (reference sequence). V dropped 3 bases and J dropped 3 bases, with 15 bases sitting between them. DNA of the CDR3: TGTGCCAGTAGTATGGAATCAGGGTATCTCTACAATGAGCAGTTCTTC. Amino acid sequence: CASSMESGYLYNEQFF. The full variable domain, rest sourced from reference TRBV19 and TRBJ2-1, is DGGITQSPKYLFRKEGQNVTLSCEQNLNHDAMYWYRQDPGQGLRLIYYSQIVNDFQKGDIAEGYSVSREKKESFPLTVTSAQKNPTAFYLCASSMESGYLYNEQFFGPGTRLTVL.

The rearrangement uses TRBV19 and TRBJ1-2, with D possibly matching TRBD1 (6 bases). Per the germline V gene, CDR1 is LNHDA and CDR2 is SQIVND (reference sequence). Between the trimmed V and J ends, which lost 1 base and 4 bases, there was a span of 10 bases. The CDR3 contains 14 residues. CDR3 sequence (DNA): TGTGCCAGTAGTATAGGAACAGGGACCTATGGCTACACCTTC. Its translation: CASSIGTGTYGYTF.

This clone was counted once. The chain combines TRBV5-1 with TRBJ2-1, with 8 bases fitting TRBD2. Trimming took 0 bases from V and 9 from J; bases not matched to a gene: 17. From germline, CDR1 is SGHRS and CDR2 YFSETQ. The CDR3 length is 18 residues. The chain's CDR3 is CASSLAAVAGSVLGEQFF. As DNA, the CDR3 is TGCGCCAGCAGCTTGGCCGCGGTAGCGGGATCGGTCTTGGGTGAGCAGTTCTTC.

DNA of the CDR3: TGTGCCAGCAGCTTCAGGGATCAGCCCCAGCATTTT. Its translation is CASSFRDQPQHF. The gene calls are TRBV5-5 and TRBJ1-5; TRBD1 is a possible D gene (5 bases). The CDR3 consists of 12 residues. V lost 2 bases and J lost 5, with 5 bases in between. Germline V gene data show CDR1 as SGHKS and CDR2 as YYEKEE (reference sequence).

This clone has just one count. This sequence joins TRBV18 and TRBJ1-6; tentatively, D is TRBD1 (5 bases). CDR3 length: 13 residues. Germline CDR1 KGHSH, CDR2 LQKENI. V was clipped by 8 bases and J by 9 bases, with 14 bases between them. The CDR3 loop is CASQVDSSSPLHF. The CDR3 DNA is TGTGCCAGCCAGGTAGACAGCTCTTCACCCCTCCACTTT.

The chain links TRBV6-5 to TRBJ1-5, with 10 bases that match TRBD1. Germline assignment: CDR1 MNHEY and CDR2 SVGAGI. V lost 6 bases and J lost 7; bases outside the gene matches: 9. The length of the CDR3 is 15 residues. The CDR3 here is CASRSGQGNRQPQHF. The CDR3 DNA follows: TGTGCCAGCAGATCGGGACAGGGGAACAGACAGCCCCAGCATTTT.

The chain couples TRBV5-1 to TRBJ2-5, with no clear D. The ends were cut back, 5 bases at V and 3 bases at J, with 14 bases in the middle. Looked up from germline, CDR1 is SGHRS and CDR2 is YFSETQ. The CDR3 spans 14 residues. The CDR3 protein is CASRYSGGKETQYF. CDR3 nucleotides: TGCGCCAGCAGATATTCGGGTGGTAAAGAGACCCAGTACTTC.

The V call is TRBV14, the J call TRBJ2-2; possible D gene TRBD2, 5 bases. V was trimmed by 2 bases and J by 7 bases, leaving 11 bases between them. Germline CDR1 is SGHDN and CDR2 is FVKESK. CDR3 length: 14 amino acids. CDR3 nucleotides: TGTGCCAGCAGCCAAAGAGGAGGAGGCGGGGAGCTGTTTTTT. It encodes CASSQRGGGGELFF. The full variable domain, rest sourced from reference TRBV14 and TRBJ2-2, is EAGVTQFPSHSVIEKGQTVTLRCDPISGHDNLYWYRRVMGKEIKFLLHFVKESKQDESGMPNNRFLAERTGGTYSTLKVQPAELEDSGVYFCASSQRGGGGELFFGEGSRLTVL.

This chain uses TRBV4-3 with TRBJ2-5, with TRBD1 as a possible D gene (6 bases). CDR1 and CDR2 from the germline V gene are LGHNA and YSLEER. The CDR3 length is 13 residues. Trimming left V 0 bases short and J 6 bases short, with 8 bases between. The CDR3 coding sequence is TGCGCCAGCAGCCAAGATGGGGGCAAGACCCAGTACTTC. Amino acid sequence: CASSQDGGKTQYF.

The chain has TRBV25-1 and TRBJ2-1, with TRBD2 matching 15 bases. With V trimmed by 4 bases and J by 7 bases, 5 bases remained unmatched. The CDR3 extends over 16 amino acids. Germline V gene sequence: CDR1 MGHDK, CDR2 SYGVNS. The CDR3 sequence: CASSVRTSGRANEQFF. CDR3 nucleotides: TGTGCCAGCAGTGTACGGACTAGCGGGAGGGCTAATGAGCAGTTCTTC.

This clone was recorded once. The chain combines TRBV30 with TRBJ2-1, with 9 bases that match TRBD1. This CDR3 is 16 amino acids long. Germline lookup yields CDR1 GTSNPN and CDR2 SVGIG (reference sequence). The ends lost 2 bases at V and 4 bases at J; junction bases unmatched: 9. CDR3 nucleotide sequence: TGTGCCTGGAGTCTACACCCGGGACAGGGTTACAATGAGCAGTTCTTC. Protein sequence: CAWSLHPGQGYNEQFF.

The V call is TRBV7-2, the J call TRBJ1-2, with TRBD1 matching over 9 bases. The CDR3 extends over 14 amino acids. Germline CDR1 is SGHTA and CDR2 is FQGNSA. Trimming took 5 bases from V and 8 from J; bases not matched to a gene: 9. Written as DNA, the CDR3 is TGTGCCAGCAGCCACCGGGACAGGGTTGACGGCTACACCTTC. Encoded protein: CASSHRDRVDGYTF.

The chain couples TRBV15 to TRBJ1-2, with 8 bases matching TRBD1. This CDR3 has 15 residues. Trimming cost V 0 bases and J 7 bases; bases outside gene matches: 7. From germline, CDR1 is LNHNV and CDR2 YYDKDF (reference sequence). The CDR3 reads CATSRDLGQGAGYTF. The CDR3 nucleotides are TGTGCCACCAGCAGAGATCTCGGACAGGGCGCTGGCTACACCTTC. Together with reference TRBV15 and TRBJ1-2, the CDR3 gives the full variable domain: DAMVIQNPRYQVTQFGKPVTLSCSQTLNHNVMYWYQQKSSQAPKLLFHYYDKDFNNEADTPDNFQSRRPNTSFCFLDIRSPGLGDTAMYLCATSRDLGQGAGYTFGSGTRLTVV.

This clone was picked up one time. The chain links TRBV6-1 to TRBJ2-7, with a possible D match to TRBD1 (7 bases). The CDR3 is 14 residues long. Germline lookup yields CDR1 MNHNS and CDR2 SASEGT. The V and J ends lost 5 bases and 3 bases respectively, with 14 bases between them. The CDR3: CASSPGGLDYEQYF. CDR3 bases: TGTGCCAGCAGTCCAGGGGGGTTAGACTACGAGCAGTACTTC.

V is TRBV10-3 and J is TRBJ2-5; D may be TRBD1 (7 bases). Deletions cut 6 bases from V and 5 bases from J, with 10 bases between. Germline CDR1 reads ENHRY; CDR2 reads SYGVKD. There are 12 residues in the CDR3. The CDR3 region has the DNA TGTGCCATCAGCCCAGGGGGGGAGACCCAGTACTTC. Translation gives CAISPGGETQYF.

This clone was observed a few times. This chain joins TRBV27 and TRBJ2-6, with 7 bases that match TRBD2. CDR1 and CDR2 (germline): MNHEY, SMNVEV (reference sequence). This CDR3 contains 17 residues. Germline trimming cut 10 bases from V and 2 bases from J; bases unmatched to any gene: 14. The CDR3 nucleotides read TGTGCCACCAAGTTTTCCGGTGGGGGGGCTGGGGCCAACGTCCTGACTTTC. Protein: CATKFSGGGAGANVLTF.

The chain joins TRBV4-3 to TRBJ2-1, with TRBD1 matching over 11 bases. Trimming took 4 bases from V and 8 from J; bases not matched to a gene: 7. The CDR3 runs to 15 residues. The germline CDR1 and CDR2 sequences are LGHNA and YSLEER. The CDR3 loop reads CASSPGTGGPYEQFF. CDR3 bases: TGCGCCAGCAGCCCGGGGACAGGGGGTCCTTATGAGCAGTTCTTC.

The chain recombines TRBV21-1 with TRBJ2-1; TRBD2, as called in the table, went unchecked against the DNA. TRBV21-1 is flagged as a pseudogene. The CDR3 has 17 residues. Here the CDR3 reads CASSKRSGGGTYNEQFF. The DNA of the CDR3 is TGTGCCAGCAGCAAAAGGTCGGGCGGGGGGACCTACAATGAGCAGTTCTTC.

V and J are TRBV5-1 and TRBJ1-1; 8 bases align to TRBD1. Germline CDR1 and CDR2: SGHRS and YFSETQ. The CDR3 has 16 amino acids. With 0 bases clipped from V and 0 bases from J, the junction kept 4 bases outside the gene matches. This chain's CDR3 is CASSLAGQGMNTEAFF. CDR3 sequence (DNA): TGCGCCAGCAGCTTGGCCGGACAGGGAATGAACACTGAAGCTTTCTTT. Filled out from reference TRBV5-1 and TRBJ1-1, the complete variable domain reads KAGVTQTPRYLIKTRGQQVTLSCSPISGHRSVSWYQQTPGQGLQFLFEYFSETQRNKGNFPGRFSGRQFSNSRSEMNVSTLELGDSALYLCASSLAGQGMNTEAFFGQGTRLTVV.

This CDR3 is CATSRQPAGTLEQYF. CDR3 in DNA: TGTGCCACCAGCAGACAACCGGCAGGTACACTGGAGCAGTACTTC. V is TRBV15 and J is TRBJ2-7; no clear D gene. This CDR3 region has 15 residues. V lost 2 bases and J 7 bases, leaving 18 bases between the germline ends. Looked up from germline, CDR1 is LNHNV and CDR2 is YYDKDF (reference sequence).

Only one count was recorded for this clone. V gene TRBV4-2 combines with J gene TRBJ2-7, with 7 nucleotides matching TRBD1. The CDR3 consists of 14 residues. CDR1 is LGHNA, CDR2 YNFKEQ, per germline. Trimming removed 1 base from V and 7 bases from J; junction bases left unmatched: 7. The CDR3 sequence is CASSQGRQGREQYF. The DNA for the CDR3 is TGTGCCAGCAGCCAAGGCCGACAGGGTCGGGAGCAGTACTTC.

This chain uses TRBV9 with TRBJ2-1; TRBD2 matches at 9 bases. Germline CDR1 and CDR2: SGDLS and YYNGEE. The CDR3 has 16 residues. Trimming removed 0 bases from V and 9 bases from J; junction bases left unmatched: 10. The CDR3 DNA reads as TGTGCCAGCAGCGTAGAAGGGAGCGGGAGGTTGGGTGAGCAGTTCTTC. Protein product: CASSVEGSGRLGEQFF.

The V and J genes are TRBV5-4 and TRBJ2-7; 9 bases match TRBD1. Trimming removed 0 bases from V and 5 bases from J; junction bases left unmatched: 6. CDR1 and CDR2 from the germline V gene are SGHNT and YYREEE (reference sequence). The CDR3 sequence is 15 residues long. This CDR3 reads CASSLGGQGSDEQYF. The CDR3 nucleotides read TGTGCCAGCAGCTTGGGAGGACAGGGGAGCGACGAGCAGTACTTC.

The chain employs TRBV30 and TRBJ1-1; 7 bases agree with TRBD1. The germline V gene has CDR1 GTSNPN and CDR2 SVGIG (reference sequence). The CDR3 sequence is 13 residues long. J was trimmed by 11 bases and V by 4 bases; bases with no gene match: 13. CDR3 sequence (DNA): TGTGCCTGGACCATCACGGAGGGGGCAGGTGCTTTCTTT. It is translated as CAWTITEGAGAFF.